This entry is about one T cell receptor beta chain. The data stem from a study of cytomegalovirus exposure and HLA in healthy donors. Trimming shortened V by 6 bases and J by 3 bases, and 21 bases separated the two germline ends. Germline CDR1 MNHEY, CDR2 SMNVEV (reference sequence). This CDR3 contains 16 residues. Primers included in the PCR were 60 Vbeta and 13 Jbeta primers. The assay was immunoSEQ multiplex PCR, and TCRdb's table has in-frame clones only and misses some. In the table there are 120,000 to 150,000 clones, roughly four fifths of which are singletons. The rearrangement joins TRBV27 to TRBJ2-7; TRBD1 is a possible D gene (6 bases). Sequenced input: PBMCs. The TCR originated in a man aged 18 to 35 in good health and CMV-seropositive. The CDR3 loop reads CASSEPNRAGNYEQYF. CDR3 nucleotides: TGTGCCAGCAGCGAACCGAACAGGGCGGGCAACTACGAGCAGTACTTC.